A single sample is the source of the 25 T cell receptor beta chains below, sequenced in a study of T cell repertoires in cytomegalovirus infection. TCRdb ran MiXCR on the reads and lists one entry per CDR3 protein. The sample yields some 390,000 distinct CDR3 sequences, 15% to 20% seen once. Sequenced sample: PBMCs. These receptors came from a human donor in good health (CMV status not recorded). Some clones in this sample may be carry-over from other donors' samples.

This clonotype occurred a few times. The rearrangement uses TRBV19 and TRBJ1-5, with D perhaps TRBD1 (5 bases). CDR3 length equals 12 residues. Germline V gives CDR1 LNHDA, CDR2 SQIVND (reference sequence). Trimming shortened V by 5 bases and J by 11 bases, and 13 bases separated the two germline ends. The CDR3: CASSWSSGSQHF. The CDR3 coding sequence is TGTGCCAGTAGTTGGTCTTCAGGGTCCCAGCATTTT.

The rearrangement joins TRBV28 to TRBJ1-1; maybe TRBD1 (6 bases). The germline V gene has CDR1 MDHEN and CDR2 SYDVKM. The CDR3 is made up of 14 amino acids. V was trimmed by 5 bases and J by 1 base, leaving 11 bases between them. DNA of the CDR3: TGTGCCAGCAGTCCCACAGGGCAGAACACTGAAGCTTTCTTT. Its protein is CASSPTGQNTEAFF.

This clonotype was counted ten times or more. The chain couples TRBV7-2 to TRBJ2-7; 10 bases map to TRBD2. Germline V gene sequence: CDR1 SGHTA, CDR2 FQGNSA. CDR3 length: 15 residues. Unmatched junction bases numbered 7, after V lost 3 bases and J lost 5 bases. CDR3 region: CASSLFLAGAHEQYF. The CDR3 DNA follows: TGTGCCAGCAGCTTGTTTCTAGCGGGAGCCCACGAGCAGTACTTC. The variable domain in full, completed from reference TRBV7-2 and TRBJ2-7, reads GAGVSQSPSNKVTEKGKDVELRCDPISGHTALYWYRQSLGQGLEFLIYFQGNSAPDKSGLPSDRFSAERTGGSVSTLTIQRTQQEDSAVYLCASSLFLAGAHEQYFGPGTRLTVT.

This clonotype was observed a few times. The V gene is TRBV6-2 or TRBV6-3, the J gene TRBJ2-1, with unresolved D. The V gene lost 7 bases and the J gene lost 5 bases, with 24 bases spanning the gap. CDR3 length equals 17 residues. Germline-derived CDR1 and CDR2 are MNHEY and SVGEGT. The CDR3 DNA reads TGTGCCAGCACCGCCCGGGCCGTAGAGACGCGGAACAATGAGCAGTTCTTC. This translates into CASTARAVETRNNEQFF.

Concerning this clonotype itself: This sequence may be a read error, since a much larger clone differs from it by one base. The J gene is TRBJ1-3, the V gene TRBV19; possibly TRBD1 for D (5 bases). CDR1 is LNHDA and CDR2 is SQIVND in the germline V gene (reference sequence). The CDR3 contains 15 residues. CDR3 sequence: CASSITGTAGTTIYF. DNA for the CDR3: TGTGCCAGTAGTATTACCGGGACGGCTGGAACCACCATATATTTT.

This chain uses TRBV6-4 with TRBJ2-1; 11 bases agree with TRBD2. V dropped 6 bases and J dropped 6; count of bases not matched to a gene: 4. Germline CDR1 and CDR2: MRHNA and SNTAGT. The CDR3 loop spans 14 amino acids. CDR3 sequence: CASRGSGGANEQFF. The CDR3 DNA reads as TGTGCCAGCAGGGGTAGCGGGGGGGCCAATGAGCAGTTCTTC.

The V gene is TRBV12-3 or TRBV12-4, the J gene TRBJ2-5; 7 nucleotides match TRBD2. The CDR3 is made up of 14 amino acids. V lost 6 bases, J lost 4 bases, and 8 bases stayed unmatched. The CDR3 DNA sequence: TGTGCCAGCAGGTTGGGGGGGGGGGTAGAGACCCAGTACTTC. As protein: CASRLGGGVETQYF.

The V call is TRBV4-1, the J call TRBJ1-5; no clear D gene. The CDR3 is made up of 16 amino acids. Germline-derived CDR1 and CDR2 are MGHRA and YSYEKL. The ends were cut back, 4 bases at V and 5 bases at J, with 18 bases in the middle. The CDR3: CASSPILDRTDQPQHF. CDR3 nucleotides: TGCGCCAGCAGCCCCATTTTAGACCGGACCGATCAGCCCCAGCATTTT.

This clonotype was observed a few times. This chain uses TRBV2 with TRBJ1-1; unclear D gene. Trimming stripped 6 bases from V and 2 bases from J, with 7 bases between. Germline V gene data show CDR1 as SNHLY and CDR2 as FYNNEI. This CDR3 is 12 amino acids long. Written as DNA, the CDR3 is TGTGCCAGCAGAGGGTACAACACTGAAGCTTTCTTT. The encoded protein is CASRGYNTEAFF.

This clonotype appeared many times. The chain has TRBV7-2 and TRBJ2-3; no definite D call. This CDR3 spans 12 amino acids. CDR1 and CDR2 (germline): SGHTA, FQGNSA. Trimming took 4 bases from V and 5 from J, leaving 7 bases between them. The CDR3 DNA sequence: TGTGCCAGCAGCTCAGTGGGAGATACGCAGTATTTT. This translates into CASSSVGDTQYF.

This clonotype was seen repeatedly, ten times or more. This sequence joins TRBV7-6 and TRBJ2-3; D is uncertain. The V gene's germline CDR1 is SGHVS and CDR2 FNYEAQ. V was cut by 5 bases and J by 7 bases, with 19 bases left in between. The length of the CDR3 is 15 residues. The CDR3: CASSTTTGLWNTQYF. For the CDR3, the DNA is TGTGCCAGCAGCACCACGACTGGCCTATGGAATACGCAGTATTTT. Full variable domain (remainder filled in from reference TRBV7-6 and TRBJ2-3): GAGVSQSPRYKVTKRGQDVALRCDPISGHVSLYWYRQALGQGPEFLTYFNYEAQQDKSGLPNDRFSAERPEGSISTLTIQRTEQRDSAMYRCASSTTTGLWNTQYFGPGTRLTVL.

This rearrangement joins TRBV5-6 to TRBJ2-7; TRBD1 matches at 7 bases. The V and J ends lost 5 bases and 1 base, in that order; junction bases with no gene match: 3. Germline V gives CDR1 SGHDT, CDR2 YYEEEE. The CDR3 loop spans 13 amino acids. CDR3 protein: CASSWDRSYEQYF. The CDR3 bases are TGTGCCAGCAGTTGGGACAGATCCTACGAGCAGTACTTC.

This clonotype appeared many times. The CDR3 loop reads CAWSRTENTEAFF. The CDR3 DNA is TGTGCCTGGAGTAGGACAGAGAACACTGAAGCTTTCTTT. The rearrangement uses TRBV30 and TRBJ1-1; weak D call: TRBD1 (6 bases). This CDR3 has 13 amino acids. V was trimmed by 2 bases and J by 1 base, leaving 8 bases between them. Looked up from germline, CDR1 is GTSNPN and CDR2 is SVGIG (reference sequence).

This clonotype has only a few counts. This chain uses TRBV7-2 with TRBJ2-7; 7 nucleotides line up with TRBD2. CDR1 is SGHTA and CDR2 is FQGNSA in the germline V gene. The CDR3 is 15 residues long. J gave up 3 bases and V 3 bases, and 8 bases lay outside the gene matches. CDR3 residues: CASSFSAGRYYEQYF. CDR3 bases: TGTGCCAGCAGCTTTTCAGCGGGAAGATACTACGAGCAGTACTTC. Complete variable domain (other parts from reference TRBV7-2 and TRBJ2-7): GAGVSQSPSNKVTEKGKDVELRCDPISGHTALYWYRQSLGQGLEFLIYFQGNSAPDKSGLPSDRFSAERTGGSVSTLTIQRTQQEDSAVYLCASSFSAGRYYEQYFGPGTRLTVT.

This clonotype was observed a handful of times. The chain couples TRBV2 to TRBJ1-1; TRBD1 is a possible D gene (5 bases). This CDR3 is 15 amino acids long. The V end was cut by 6 bases, the J end by 0 bases, with 14 bases between. Germline CDR1 SNHLY, CDR2 FYNNEI. CDR3 sequence: CASRAGPSMNTEAFF. The CDR3, as DNA: TGTGCCAGCAGAGCGGGACCGAGCATGAACACTGAAGCTTTCTTT.

V is TRBV6-5 and J is TRBJ1-2; D remains unclear. Germline V gives CDR1 MNHEY, CDR2 SVGAGI. Trimming left V 6 bases short and J 8 bases short, with 16 bases between. CDR3 length: 13 residues. The CDR3 DNA reads TGTGCCAGCAGGGAGCAAGGTATAGGGGGCTACACCTTC. It is translated as CASREQGIGGYTF.

This clonotype was recorded many times. The chain is built from TRBV7-8 and TRBJ2-1; no reliable D call. The CDR3 sequence is 16 residues long. The germline V gene encodes CDR1 SGHVS and CDR2 FQNEAQ. V gave up 1 base and J gave up 0 bases, with 10 bases separating them. The CDR3 nucleotides are TGTGCCAGCAGCTTAGATGTGTCTAGCTCCTACAATGAGCAGTTCTTC. It is translated as CASSLDVSSSYNEQFF.

This clonotype has ten or more counts. The gene calls are TRBV7-8 and TRBJ1-1; the match to TRBD1 covers 7 bases. The CDR3 loop spans 16 amino acids. Trimming took 7 bases from V and 1 from J; bases not matched to a gene: 12. CDR1 is SGHVS, CDR2 FQNEAQ, per germline. The CDR3 is CASTYSVRQGNTEAFF. CDR3 sequence (DNA): TGTGCCAGCACCTACTCAGTTAGACAGGGGAACACTGAAGCTTTCTTT.

This clonotype was seen ten or more times. The chain employs TRBV12-3 or TRBV12-4 and TRBJ1-1; D perhaps matches TRBD1 (5 bases). The CDR3 consists of 14 residues. The V gene lost 6 bases and the J gene lost 4 bases, with 15 bases spanning the gap. The DNA for the CDR3 is TGTGCCAGCAGCATCGGGGGGGGAACCACTGAAGCTTTCTTT. This gives the protein CASSIGGGTTEAFF.

This clonotype was recorded a few times. The chain carries TRBV10-3 and TRBJ2-7; TRBD2 aligns across 7 bases. Per the germline V gene, CDR1 is ENHRY and CDR2 is SYGVKD. This CDR3 has 14 amino acids. Trimming removed 10 bases from V and 6 bases from J; junction bases left unmatched: 15. This chain's CDR3 is CATRGGVLPGEQYF. The CDR3 DNA sequence: TGTGCCACCCGCGGGGGAGTTCTCCCGGGCGAGCAGTACTTC.

J is TRBJ2-2 and V is TRBV2; tentatively, D is TRBD2 (6 bases). CDR3 size: 13 residues. V was cut by 10 bases and J by 0 bases, with 9 bases left in between. The germline CDR1 and CDR2 sequences are SNHLY and FYNNEI. The CDR3 bases are TGTGCCACGTCTAGCGCGAACACCGGGGAGCTGTTTTTT. Protein sequence: CATSSANTGELFF.

This clonotype was recorded at least ten times. The chain recombines TRBV4-1 with TRBJ1-6; D is unclear. Germline V gene sequence: CDR1 MGHRA, CDR2 YSYEKL. The germline V and J ends were trimmed by 4 bases and 8 bases, with 9 bases remaining between them. The CDR3 is 13 residues long. The CDR3 spells CASSLDGDSPLHF. The CDR3 nucleotides read TGCGCCAGCAGCCTAGACGGGGATTCACCCCTCCACTTT.

This clonotype was found many times. The gene calls are TRBV7-8 and TRBJ2-5; D might be TRBD1 (5 bases). The CDR3 has 14 amino acids. Trimming removed 1 base from V and 5 bases from J, with 11 bases in between. The V gene's germline CDR1 is SGHVS and CDR2 FQNEAQ. The CDR3 sequence is CASSLVGRVETQYF. The CDR3 region has the DNA TGTGCCAGCAGCTTAGTCGGCAGGGTGGAGACCCAGTACTTC.

This chain connects TRBV20-1 to TRBJ2-1, with TRBD2 identical over 12 bases. The CDR3 sequence is 18 residues long. V lost 0 bases and J lost 4; bases outside the gene matches: 10. Germline V CDR1 and CDR2: DFQATT, SNEGSKA (reference sequence). The CDR3 loop reads CSARDRASGTSGYNEQFF. The CDR3 nucleotides read TGCAGTGCTAGAGATCGGGCCTCCGGGACTAGCGGGTACAATGAGCAGTTCTTC.

This clonotype was detected once. This chain connects TRBV4-2 to TRBJ1-1; 8 nucleotides line up with TRBD1. The CDR3 has 17 amino acids. Trimming cost V 0 bases and J 7 bases; bases outside gene matches: 13. Germline V gene sequence: CDR1 LGHNA, CDR2 YNFKEQ. DNA of the CDR3: TGTGCCAGCAGCCAAGATCCCTCGCAGGGGGCCATCAATGAAGCTTTCTTT. Protein product: CASSQDPSQGAINEAFF.